Sequencing of this T cell receptor beta chain was carried out in a study of CD8+ T cells in alopecia areata. The sequencing template was cDNA reverse transcribed from extracted RNA. Data came from immunoSEQ multiplex PCR; TCRdb stores just in-frame clones and leaves some out. Found here are roughly 14,000 clones, roughly 61% of them singletons; the top ten hold 3% to 4.5%. The table lists this clone with a few counts. Its antigen is currently unknown. Sorting of CD4+ cells into CD25+CD127- cells was performed for several patients. Peripheral blood, together with lesional scalp punch biopsies, was collected from alopecia areata patients. Investigators sorted PBMCs to obtain both CD4+ and CD8+ T cells. Study results and caveats: Clonality in lesional scalp, especially alopecia totalis/universalis, exceeded that of normal scalp. Mice showed TCR sharing more clearly than patients did, possibly owing to HLA.

This receptor was obtained from a human donor with alopecia areata. Source material: CD4+ Tregs sorted from blood.

The DNA of the CDR3 is TGCGCCAGCAGCTTGTTTCACAATGAGCAGTTCTTC. This translates into CASSLFHNEQFF. The chain is built from TRBV5-1 and TRBJ2-1; no clear D. This CDR3 spans 12 amino acids. Per germline, CDR1 SGHRS and CDR2 YFSETQ. Trimming stripped 1 base from V and 5 bases from J, with 4 bases between.